This TCR beta chain was found in a study of blood T cell repertoires in COVID-19. Profiled with immunoSEQ multiplex PCR; TCRdb holds only in-frame clones, not every one. The table includes about 270,000 clones, around 90% detected once. The V gene's germline CDR1 is MNHEY and CDR2 SVGAGI. This CDR3 has 13 residues. Trimming shortened V by 2 bases and J by 9 bases, and 11 bases separated the two germline ends. This chain uses TRBV6-5 with TRBJ2-1; possibly TRBD2 for D (5 bases). The sequence derives from a person between 18 and 30 years old with COVID-19, enrolled during active disease. The sequencing input was peripheral blood. CDR3 region: CASSYKQSGEQFF. The CDR3 region has the DNA TGTGCCAGCAGTTACAAACAAAGCGGTGAGCAGTTCTTC.